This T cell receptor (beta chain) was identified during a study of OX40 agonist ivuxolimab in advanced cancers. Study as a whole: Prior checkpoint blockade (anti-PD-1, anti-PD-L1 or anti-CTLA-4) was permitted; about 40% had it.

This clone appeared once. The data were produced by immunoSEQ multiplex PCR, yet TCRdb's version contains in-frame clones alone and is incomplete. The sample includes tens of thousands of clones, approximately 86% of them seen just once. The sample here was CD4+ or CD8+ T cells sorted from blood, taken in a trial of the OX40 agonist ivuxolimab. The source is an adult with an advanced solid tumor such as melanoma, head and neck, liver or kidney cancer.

This CDR3 is CASSLIAGPGDEQFF. The DNA of the CDR3 is TGTGCCAGCAGCTTAATTGCGGGCCCAGGCGATGAGCAGTTCTTC. V is TRBV7-3 and J is TRBJ2-1, with D perhaps TRBD2 (5 bases). The CDR3 is 15 amino acids. Germline V gene data show CDR1 as SGHTA and CDR2 as FQGTGA. Trimming took 1 base from V and 8 from J, leaving 15 bases between them.